The next 12 T cell receptor beta chains were all read from a single sample in a study of cytomegalovirus exposure and HLA in healthy donors. The PCR contained 60 Vbeta and 13 Jbeta primers. Some clones are missing from TCRdb's copy, which holds only in-frame ones; the method was immunoSEQ multiplex PCR. The data contain some 110,000 clones, 77% of them singletons. The sample was PBMCs. All receptors come from a woman in her 40s in good health and CMV-seropositive.

Note on this clone: Other DNA sequences in this sample translate to the same CDR3. The chain joins TRBV9 to TRBJ1-2; D is ambiguous. With 0 bases removed from V and 4 bases from J, the gap between germline ends came to 4 bases. Germline CDR1 and CDR2: SGDLS and YYNGEE. The length of the CDR3 is 12 residues. CDR3 sequence (DNA): TGTGCCAGCAGCGTAGGCAGCTATGGCTACACCTTC. The encoded protein is CASSVGSYGYTF.

This rearrangement joins TRBV28 to TRBJ1-6, with D maybe TRBD1 (5 bases). Between the trimmed V and J ends, which lost 3 bases and 7 bases, there was a span of 10 bases. CDR1 is MDHEN and CDR2 is SYDVKM in the germline V gene. The CDR3 contains 14 residues. This chain's CDR3 is CASSFRQRNSPLHF. DNA for the CDR3: TGTGCCAGCAGTTTTCGACAGAGAAATTCACCCCTCCACTTT.

J is TRBJ2-5 and V is TRBV27; 9 bases match TRBD2. Trimming cost V 9 bases and J 3 bases; bases outside gene matches: 17. The CDR3 totals 17 residues. In germline, CDR1 is MNHEY, CDR2 SMNVEV (reference sequence). The CDR3 reads CASPGLAGPTHKETQYF. CDR3 bases: TGTGCCAGTCCGGGACTAGCAGGCCCCACCCACAAAGAGACCCAGTACTTC.

The chain joins TRBV21-1 to TRBJ2-7; the table gives TRBD1 as D, unverified against the DNA. TRBV21-1 is an annotated pseudogene. The CDR3 is made up of 16 amino acids. CDR3 sequence reads: CASRARNSGPSREQYF. The DNA of the CDR3 is TGTGCCAGCAGGGCCCGTAATTCAGGTCCGAGTCGCGAGCAGTACTTC.

The J gene is TRBJ1-2, the V gene TRBV9, with a tentative D call TRBD1 (6 bases). The germline V gene has CDR1 SGDLS and CDR2 YYNGEE. The V and J ends lost 2 bases and 6 bases respectively, with 23 bases between them. CDR3 size: 17 residues. The CDR3 nucleotides are TGTGCCAGCAGCGTCTGGACGAACCCCCAGGGGAATGATGGCTACACCTTC. Its protein is CASSVWTNPQGNDGYTF.

This chain links TRBV4-1 with TRBJ1-1, with D maybe TRBD1 (6 bases). Germline CDR1 reads MGHRA; CDR2 reads YSYEKL. The V and J ends lost 1 base and 8 bases respectively, with 11 bases between them. CDR3 size: 13 residues. The DNA for the CDR3 is TGCGCCAGCAGCCAAGTGAGGACAGAAGAAGCTTTCTTT. Its protein is CASSQVRTEEAFF.

With respect to this clone: Distinct nucleotide sequences in the sample also encode this CDR3. This chain uses TRBV4-2 with TRBJ2-1, with unresolved D. The germline CDR1 and CDR2 sequences are LGHNA and YNFKEQ. V dropped 1 base and J dropped 1 base, with 8 bases sitting between them. CDR3 length equals 15 residues. CDR3 DNA sequence: TGTGCCAGCAGCCAAGCACGAGTGTCCTACAATGAGCAGTTCTTC. Its translation is CASSQARVSYNEQFF.

A few counts support this clone. The chain has TRBV19 and TRBJ1-5; D remains unclear. CDR3 length: 13 residues. The germline V and J ends were trimmed by 7 bases and 0 bases, with 7 bases remaining between them. Per the germline V gene, CDR1 is LNHDA and CDR2 is SQIVND (reference sequence). The CDR3 here is CASTQYSNQPQHF. CDR3 nucleotide sequence: TGTGCCAGTACACAGTATAGCAATCAGCCCCAGCATTTT.

The chain is built from TRBV5-6 and TRBJ1-5; 7 bases align to TRBD1. The CDR3 length is 15 residues. After removal of 4 bases from V and 2 bases from J, the junction contained 6 bases not matched to a gene. Germline CDR1 SGHDT, CDR2 YYEEEE. CDR3 protein: CASSRQGWGNQPQHF. The CDR3 DNA reads TGTGCCAGCAGCCGACAGGGTTGGGGCAATCAGCCCCAGCATTTT.

The chain joins TRBV4-2 to TRBJ2-7; 9 nucleotides match TRBD2. The germline V gene encodes CDR1 LGHNA and CDR2 YNFKEQ. The CDR3 contains 14 residues. V dropped 1 base and J dropped 6; count of bases not matched to a gene: 4. In DNA form, the CDR3 reads TGTGCCAGCAGCCAAGTGGGCGGGGGGGCCGAGCAGTACTTC. Its translation is CASSQVGGGAEQYF.

The chain recombines TRBV14 with TRBJ2-1; TRBD2 agrees at 10 bases. This CDR3 has 14 amino acids. Trimming took 4 bases from V and 9 from J; bases not matched to a gene: 6. Germline assignment: CDR1 SGHDN and CDR2 FVKESK. The CDR3 DNA reads as TGTGCCAGCAGCCCGCTAGCGGGAGTTACTGAGCAGTTCTTC. Amino acid sequence: CASSPLAGVTEQFF. The full variable domain, rest sourced from reference TRBV14 and TRBJ2-1, is EAGVTQFPSHSVIEKGQTVTLRCDPISGHDNLYWYRRVMGKEIKFLLHFVKESKQDESGMPNNRFLAERTGGTYSTLKVQPAELEDSGVYFCASSPLAGVTEQFFGPGTRLTVL.

Note on this clone: One junction end does not reproduce the germline sequence, and a read error may be involved. The genes are TRBV7-9 and TRBJ2-5; possible D gene TRBD2, 6 bases. CDR1 is SEHNR and CDR2 is FQNEAQ in the germline V gene (reference sequence). CDR3 length: 15 residues. The CDR3: CSSSLGTRHTKTQYF. The CDR3 DNA follows: TGTTCCAGCAGCTTGGGGACTCGTCACACAAAGACCCAGTACTTC.